This T cell receptor beta chain stems from a study of blood T cells in healthy people across ages. Turning to the study itself: About one barcoded beta molecule per two T cells came from capture by template switching.

The study, taken as a whole, reports: Greater diversity and more naive CD4+ cells were seen in long-lived donors than in aged donors.

Remarks on this clonotype: Its matching antigen is unknown.

A second roughly 6 to 12 cycle PCR used barcoded and J-beta primers. A single record per CDR3 protein comes from TCRdb applying MiXCR to the 5' RACE reads. This table has 800,000 to 950,000 distinct CDR3 sequences, 25% to 35% appearing once. The CDR3 covers 14 residues. Germline V gene sequence: CDR1 SEHNR, CDR2 FQNEAQ (reference sequence). V lost 6 bases to trimming and J lost 7 bases; unmatched junction nucleotides: 7. The sample was also linked to a second study, of T cells of mothers and their children. That study adds: Reads recorded for TCR beta CDR3 numbered over 8 million per mother and about 3 million per child.

This sequence was found in a woman aged 40-49 years in good health. The chain links TRBV7-9 to TRBJ1-4, with TRBD1 matching 8 bases. Sequenced: blood. CDR3 sequence (DNA): TGTGCCAGCAGGGAGACAGGGGTTGGTGAAAAACTGTTTTTT. Residues: CASRETGVGEKLFF. The full variable domain, rest sourced from reference TRBV7-9 and TRBJ1-4, is DTGVSQNPRHKITKRGQNVTFRCDPISEHNRLYWYRQTLGQGPEFLTYFQNEAQLEKSRLLSDRFSAERPKGSFSTLEIQRTEQGDSAMYLCASRETGVGEKLFFGSGTQLSVL.